Listed below are T cell receptor beta chains from one sample, sequenced in a study of blood T cell repertoires in COVID-19. Sequenced by immunoSEQ multiplex PCR; TCRdb stores in-frame clones only, minus some. The data contain 80,000 to 100,000 clones, roughly nine tenths of them singletons. Material: peripheral blood. The receptors were sampled from a human donor with active COVID-19. The donor label of this sample is uncertain. CDR3s include the opening cysteine and the closing phenylalanine or tryptophan. A D gene is named only where the DNA matches it firmly. Some rows mark clone size as missing; the rest say once, few, many or name a class of expanded clone.

-,TRBJ2-4,-,TRBV21-1,TGTGCCAGCAGATCAAAGGGCGGGGGTGCCAAAAACATTCAGTACTTC,CASRSKGGGAKNIQYF
-,TRBJ2-5,-,TRBV5-1,TGCGCCAGCAGCTTGGATACAATTAAAGAGACCCAGTACTTC,CASSLDTIKETQYF
-,TRBJ1-1,-,TRBV28,TGTGCCAGCAGTTTATCACGGGGGTGGAACACTGAAGCTTTCTTT,CASSLSRGWNTEAFF
-,TRBJ2-1,-,TRBV15,TGTGCCGCTAGACCCGCCGGGAACAATGAGCAGTTCTTC,CAARPAGNNEQFF
-,TRBJ1-1,-,TRBV25-1,TGTGCCAGCAGTGAATGGGGGGAGAACACTGAAGCTTTCTTT,CASSEWGENTEAFF
-,TRBJ2-3,-,TRBV5-5,TGTGCCAGCAGCTTGACAGTTGCATCCACAGATACGCAGTATTTT,CASSLTVASTDTQYF
TRBD1,TRBJ1-6,-,TRBV6-2/TRBV6-3,TGTGCCAGCAGTTACTCGGCGACAGGGTGGAGTAATTCACCCCTCCACTTT,CASSYSATGWSNSPLHF
TRBD1,TRBJ1-2,-,TRBV7-2,TGTGCCAGCAGCTCTACAGGGGTTGGCTATGGCTACACCTTC,CASSSTGVGYGYTF
-,TRBJ2-1,-,TRBV7-2,TGTGCCAGCAGCCCACGGATGGTGGGGGCGACGATTTCGCAGTTCTTC,CASSPRMVGATISQFF
-,TRBJ2-7,-,TRBV28,TGTGCCAGCAGTTTAGGGCTGGGGGCAGGTCCTCACTACGAGCAGTACTTC,CASSLGLGAGPHYEQYF
-,TRBJ1-6,-,TRBV19,TGTGCCAGTAGTCCCCGACTCTCCTATAATTCACCCCTCCACTTT,CASSPRLSYNSPLHF
TRBD1,TRBJ1-5,-,TRBV7-2,TGTGCCAGCAACCCCGGGACAGCTAATCAGCCCCAGCATTTT,CASNPGTANQPQHF
-,TRBJ2-6,-,TRBV12-5,TGTGCTAGTGGTTTCGCGACAGCTGGGGCCAACGTCCTGACTTTC,CASGFATAGANVLTF
TRBD1,TRBJ1-1,-,TRBV9,TGTGCCAGCAGCCCGAGAGGGCACGGACAGGGAGTCGCTGAAGCTTTCTTT,CASSPRGHGQGVAEAFF
-,TRBJ2-7,-,TRBV2,TGTGCCAGCAGTGAGAGTCTTAACAGCTACGAGCAGTACTTC,CASSESLNSYEQYF
-,TRBJ1-1,-,TRBV11-2,TGTGCCAGCAGCTCACGAACTCCGAACACTGAAGCTTTCTTT,CASSSRTPNTEAFF
-,TRBJ1-2,-,TRBV5-1,TGCGCCAGCACGTATAGACCGGGACAAAGGCCGACAGAGAACTATGGCTACACCTTC,CASTYRPGQRPTENYGYTF
-,TRBJ2-7,-,TRBV6-5,TGTGCCAGCAGTACCAGGGGCTTACCCTACGAGCAGTACTTC,CASSTRGLPYEQYF
-,TRBJ2-1,-,TRBV12-3/TRBV12-4,TGTGCCAGCAGCGGGGATGAGCAGTTCTTC,CASSGDEQFF
-,TRBJ2-5,-,TRBV19,TGTGCCAGTAGCGCTGTCCGACAGAGCCGATTCCAAGAGACCCAGTACTTC,CASSAVRQSRFQETQYF
TRBD1,TRBJ1-1,-,TRBV3-1/TRBV3-2,TGTGCCAGCAGCCAAGCAGGGGGCGTAAACACTGAAGCTTTCTTT,CASSQAGGVNTEAFF
-,TRBJ2-2,-,TRBV11-2,TGTGCCAGCAGCTTAGAACGGACCGGGGAGCTGTTTTTT,CASSLERTGELFF
-,TRBJ1-6,-,TRBV5-5,TGTGCCAGCAGCTTCAGGGTGGATTCACCCCTCCACTTT,CASSFRVDSPLHF
TRBD1,TRBJ1-4,-,TRBV6-5,TGTGCCAGCAGGACAGGGGGCGTCGTCGGTGAAAAACTGTTTTTT,CASRTGGVVGEKLFF
TRBD1,TRBJ1-1,few,TRBV7-9,TGTGCCAGCAGCTTGCATGCGACAGGGAGGAACACTGAAGCTTTCTTT,CASSLHATGRNTEAFF
TRBD1,TRBJ2-7,-,TRBV4-3,TGCGCCAGCAGCCAAGACGACAGGGGAAACGAGCAGTACTTC,CASSQDDRGNEQYF
-,TRBJ2-5,-,TRBV7-6,TGTGCCAGCAGTTTTCTAGGTAGCGTGGAGACCCAGTACTTC,CASSFLGSVETQYF
-,TRBJ1-1,few,TRBV3-1/TRBV3-2,TGTGCCAGCAGCCAAGAGGCCGGAGGGATTCGGCCTGAAGCTTTCTTT,CASSQEAGGIRPEAFF
TRBD2,TRBJ2-1,many,TRBV6-2/TRBV6-3,TGTGCCAGCAGTGGACTAGCGGGGGGGTTCTCGTACAATGAGCAGTTCTTC,CASSGLAGGFSYNEQFF
-,TRBJ1-3,few,TRBV19,TGTGCCAGTATAAGGGGACACTCCTCTGGAAACACCATATATTTT,CASIRGHSSGNTIYF
-,TRBJ1-2,-,TRBV6-5,TGTGCCAGCACCCAGCAGGGGCTGGTCTATGGCTACACCTTC,CASTQQGLVYGYTF
TRBD2,TRBJ2-3,-,TRBV19,TGTGCCAGTAGAGGAGCGGGGGGCCCCAACACAGATACGCAGTATTTT,CASRGAGGPNTDTQYF
TRBD1,TRBJ2-2,-,TRBV9,TGTGCCAGCAGCGTAGACAGGGGACCGAACACCGGGGAGCTGTTTTTT,CASSVDRGPNTGELFF
TRBD1,TRBJ1-2,-,TRBV3-1/TRBV3-2,TGTGCCAGCAGCCCCGGACAGGGTCTAACGTCCGGCTACACCTTC,CASSPGQGLTSGYTF
-,TRBJ1-3,-,TRBV7-8,TGTGCCAGCAGCCCCTTCTGGACAGACTCTGGAAACACCATATATTTT,CASSPFWTDSGNTIYF
-,TRBJ2-7,-,TRBV14,TGTGCCAGCAGCCAAGTACGAGGTTATGAGCAGTACTTC,CASSQVRGYEQYF
TRBD1,TRBJ1-1,-,TRBV18,TGTGCCAGCTCACCGGGGACAGGGGGTTTCGCTGAAGCTTTCTTT,CASSPGTGGFAEAFF
TRBD1,TRBJ1-2,-,TRBV3-1/TRBV3-2,TGTGCCAGCAGCCAAGAGGGGCAGGGGGCAAGGGGCTACACCTTC,CASSQEGQGARGYTF
-,TRBJ1-2,-,TRBV7-9,TGTGCCAGCACCAGAGATTCAGGGAACTATGGCTACACCTTC,CASTRDSGNYGYTF
-,TRBJ1-5,few,TRBV19,TGTGCCAGTAGGACGAAGGACAGTTCCTCCAATCAGCCCCAGCATTTT,CASRTKDSSSNQPQHF
-,TRBJ2-3,-,TRBV11-1,TGTGCCAGCAGCTCTATGGGGCCCGATACGCAGTATTTT,CASSSMGPDTQYF
-,TRBJ1-2,-,TRBV20-1,TGCAGTGCTAGAAGAGGCTATGGCTACACCTTC,CSARRGYGYTF
-,TRBJ1-3,-,TRBV19,TGTGCCAGTAGTAAATTCTCCGGGACATCCTCAGCTGGAAACACCATATATTTT,CASSKFSGTSSAGNTIYF
TRBD1,TRBJ1-2,-,TRBV5-6,TGTGCCAGCACCCTACAGGGGCCCTATGGCTACACCTTC,CASTLQGPYGYTF
-,TRBJ1-1,-,TRBV7-2,TGTGCCAGCAGCCCACCGGGGGTAGCTTTCTTT,CASSPPGVAFF
-,TRBJ2-1,once,TRBV19,TGTGCCAGTAGTAAGAGACAGAGCTCCTACAATGAGCAGTTCTTC,CASSKRQSSYNEQFF
-,TRBJ1-1,-,TRBV18,TGTGCCAGCTCACCAGAGGGAGCCATGAACACTGAAGCTTTCTTT,CASSPEGAMNTEAFF
TRBD2,TRBJ2-2,-,TRBV5-4,TGTGCCAGCAGCCTGGGACTAGTTAACACCGGGGAGCTGTTTTTT,CASSLGLVNTGELFF
-,TRBJ2-7,-,TRBV5-1,TGCGCCAGCAGCTTGGTTCAGGGGACCTACGAGCAGTACTTC,CASSLVQGTYEQYF